The 28 T cell receptor beta chains listed next were all sequenced from one sample in a study of control samples from healthy donors and cancer patients. The protocol was immunoSEQ multiplex PCR, while the TCRdb copy is restricted to in-frame clones and leaves out a portion. The profile covers about 120,000 clones, with around nine tenths appearing a single time and roughly an eighth taken by the ten largest. Sequenced material: blood. These receptor sequences come from a man aged 25 to 40 in good health.

The count of this clone is one. The chain uses TRBV25-1 and TRBJ1-2; no clear D gene. Between the trimmed V and J ends, which lost 2 bases and 5 bases, there was a span of 6 bases. This CDR3 has 12 residues. Per the germline V gene, CDR1 is MGHDK and CDR2 is SYGVNS. This chain's CDR3 is CASSENKYGYTF. The CDR3, as DNA: TGTGCCAGCAGTGAAAATAAATATGGCTACACCTTC.

V usage is TRBV6-5 and J usage is TRBJ1-1; no clear D gene. CDR1 is MNHEY, CDR2 SVGAGI, per germline. The length of the CDR3 is 13 residues. Trimming left V 7 bases short and J 8 bases short, with 17 bases between. The CDR3: CASTSPRMREAFF. CDR3 nucleotides: TGTGCCAGCACCTCACCCCGTATGAGAGAAGCTTTCTTT.

The rearrangement joins TRBV7-3 to TRBJ1-2; D may be TRBD1 (5 bases). The CDR3 sequence is 16 residues long. Germline V gene data show CDR1 as SGHTA and CDR2 as FQGTGA. With 1 base removed from V and 4 bases from J, the gap between germline ends came to 16 bases. Here the CDR3 DNA reads TGTGCCAGCAGCTTAAATGGCGGGACTGGCTCCTATGGCTACACCTTC. It specifies CASSLNGGTGSYGYTF.

The sample holds one count of this clone. Other DNA sequences from this sample encode an identical CDR3 as well. The V and J genes are TRBV3-1 (or the pseudogene TRBV3-2) and TRBJ1-2; no firm D call. Trimming took 1 base from V and 5 from J, leaving 8 bases between them. This CDR3 has 13 residues. Germline lookup yields CDR1 LGHDT and CDR2 YNNKEL (reference sequence). CDR3 sequence (DNA): TGTGCCAGCAGCCAAGGGGGAAGGTATGGCTACACCTTC. Translation: CASSQGGRYGYTF.

V is TRBV12-3 or TRBV12-4 and J is TRBJ1-6; possibly TRBD1 for D (5 bases). The V and J ends lost 2 bases and 9 bases respectively, with 8 bases between them. The CDR3 covers 13 residues. The CDR3 protein is CASSLSRGSPLHF. DNA of the CDR3: TGTGCCAGCAGTTTATCAAGGGGTTCACCCCTCCACTTT.

This clone was seen ten or more times. This chain connects TRBV27 to TRBJ1-2; no firm D call. Trimming took off 6 bases at V and 7 bases at J, with 15 bases between the two ends. Looked up from germline, CDR1 is MNHEY and CDR2 is SMNVEV (reference sequence). There are 13 residues in the CDR3. The CDR3 sequence is CASRRHQDGGYTF. CDR3 in DNA: TGTGCCAGCAGACGTCACCAGGATGGTGGCTACACCTTC.

This sequence joins TRBV5-8 and TRBJ2-5; weak D call: TRBD2 (5 bases). V lost 4 bases, J lost 0 bases, and 16 bases lay in between. From germline, CDR1 is SGHTS and CDR2 YDEGEE. The CDR3 loop spans 16 amino acids. The CDR3 DNA follows: TGTGCCAGCAGCCTCCTCTCGGGAAGCCACCAAGAGACCCAGTACTTC. Protein sequence: CASSLLSGSHQETQYF.

This sequence joins TRBV18 and TRBJ1-1, with 8 bases matching TRBD1. The length of the CDR3 is 16 residues. Per the germline V gene, CDR1 is KGHSH and CDR2 is LQKENI. The trim removed 1 base at V and 0 bases at J, leaving 4 bases unmatched. The CDR3 here is CASSPRGQGLNTEAFF. The CDR3 DNA reads TGTGCCAGCTCACCACGCGGACAGGGCCTGAACACTGAAGCTTTCTTT.

The gene calls are TRBV29-1 and TRBJ2-2, with 7 bases aligning to TRBD1. CDR3 length equals 14 residues. The V and J ends lost 3 bases and 5 bases, in that order; junction bases with no gene match: 6. Per the germline V gene, CDR1 is SQVTM and CDR2 is ANQGSEA. The CDR3 loop is CSVDRGKGTGELFF. CDR3 in DNA: TGCAGCGTTGACAGGGGGAAGGGGACCGGGGAGCTGTTTTTT.

The rearrangement uses TRBV7-2 and TRBJ1-3; unclear D gene. The length of the CDR3 is 14 residues. The V end lost 3 bases, the J end lost 0 bases, and 6 bases lay between the germline ends. Germline CDR1 reads SGHTA; CDR2 reads FQGNSA. This CDR3 reads CASSLTASGNTIYF. The CDR3 DNA reads TGTGCCAGCAGCTTGACCGCCTCTGGAAACACCATATATTTT.

This chain uses TRBV7-6 with TRBJ1-1; D unresolved. V lost 4 bases and J lost 1, with 7 bases in between. The germline V gene has CDR1 SGHVS and CDR2 FNYEAQ. The length of the CDR3 is 13 residues. This CDR3 is CASSYAGNTEAFF. In DNA, the CDR3 is TGTGCCAGCAGCTATGCAGGGAACACTGAAGCTTTCTTT.

The gene calls are TRBV15 and TRBJ1-6; tentatively, D is TRBD1 (6 bases). The V gene's germline CDR1 is LNHNV and CDR2 YYDKDF (reference sequence). This CDR3 is built from 18 residues. V was shortened by 0 bases and J by 7 bases, with 19 bases between the two germline ends. Written as DNA, the CDR3 is TGTGCCACCAGCAGAGAATCCGCGGGGGGCGTGAGGAATTCACCCCTCCACTTT. It specifies CATSRESAGGVRNSPLHF.

The chain is built from TRBV24-1 and TRBJ1-1; D unclear. Germline V gene sequence: CDR1 KGHDR, CDR2 SFDVKD. The V end lost 5 bases, the J end lost 1 base, and 7 bases lay between the germline ends. The CDR3 consists of 13 residues. The chain's CDR3 is CATSVDGNTEAFF. Here the CDR3 DNA reads TGTGCCACCAGTGTTGACGGGAACACTGAAGCTTTCTTT.

CDR3 DNA: TGTGCCAGTAGTATAGGTCAGGGGATCACTGAAGCTTTCTTT. Translating gives CASSIGQGITEAFF. The chain recombines TRBV19 with TRBJ1-1; a possible D gene is TRBD1 (6 bases). V was cut by 1 base and J by 4 bases, with 10 bases left in between. Germline assignment: CDR1 LNHDA and CDR2 SQIVND (reference sequence). The CDR3 consists of 14 residues.

The chain has TRBV29-1 and TRBJ1-1; D remains unclear. V was cut by 0 bases and J by 7 bases, with 12 bases left in between. The CDR3 totals 13 residues. Germline V gene data show CDR1 as SQVTM and CDR2 as ANQGSEA. CDR3 region: CSVEDGRRSEAFF. DNA of the CDR3: TGCAGCGTTGAAGATGGGCGGAGAAGTGAAGCTTTCTTT.

The chain uses TRBV19 and TRBJ2-2; TRBD2 might be the D (6 bases). V gave up 7 bases and J gave up 6 bases, with 15 bases separating them. Germline V gene data show CDR1 as LNHDA and CDR2 as SQIVND (reference sequence). The CDR3 has 14 residues. CDR3 residues: CASTELEGAGELFF. The CDR3 nucleotides are TGTGCCAGTACGGAATTGGAGGGCGCCGGGGAGCTGTTTTTT.

The genes are TRBV18 and TRBJ2-7; D may match TRBD1 or TRBD2 (5 bases each). V lost 6 bases to trimming and J lost 3 bases, with 15 bases between them. The CDR3 has 14 amino acids. CDR1 is KGHSH and CDR2 is LQKENI in the germline V gene. For the CDR3, the DNA is TGTGCCAGCTCTGGGCTGGGACGGGACTACGAGCAGTACGTC. Translating it yields CASSGLGRDYEQYV.

The CDR3 region is CASSRDRASYEQYF. CDR3 DNA sequence: TGTGCCAGCTCCCGAGACAGGGCTTCCTACGAGCAGTACTTC. The genes are TRBV2 and TRBJ2-7; 7 bases are a match to TRBD1. This CDR3 region has 14 residues. Trimming took 8 bases from V and 1 from J; bases not matched to a gene: 8. Germline CDR1 and CDR2: SNHLY and FYNNEI.

The J gene is TRBJ2-5, the V gene TRBV10-3; tentatively, D is TRBD1 (6 bases). The CDR3 is 14 residues long. V was clipped by 0 bases and J by 2 bases, with 7 bases between them. Germline assignment: CDR1 ENHRY and CDR2 SYGVKD. In DNA form, the CDR3 reads TGTGCCATCAGTGAGTCGACAGGACAAGAGACCCAGTACTTC. Protein sequence: CAISESTGQETQYF.

This clone is a singleton in its sample. This chain uses TRBV5-1 with TRBJ2-1, with TRBD1 matching over 9 bases. J lost 7 bases, V lost 2 bases, and 7 bases had no gene match. CDR1 is SGHRS and CDR2 is YFSETQ in the germline V gene. CDR3 size: 15 residues. CDR3 sequence reads: CASSLRQGDGNEQFF. CDR3 in DNA: TGCGCCAGCAGCTTAAGACAGGGGGATGGGAATGAGCAGTTCTTC.

The chain combines TRBV18 with TRBJ1-1, with D perhaps TRBD1 (5 bases). Germline values: CDR1 KGHSH, CDR2 LQKENI. The V and J ends lost 3 bases and 8 bases respectively, with 13 bases between them. The CDR3 has 13 residues. CDR3 in DNA: TGTGCCAGCTCACCGCTACAGGAGAGGGAAGCTTTCTTT. Protein sequence: CASSPLQEREAFF.

This chain connects TRBV27 to TRBJ2-4; 11 nucleotides align to TRBD2. Trimming cost V 5 bases and J 1 base; bases outside gene matches: 4. CDR3 size: 16 residues. Germline values: CDR1 MNHEY, CDR2 SMNVEV (reference sequence). The CDR3 DNA reads TGTGCCAGCAGTCCACTAGCGGGGGCTGCCAAAAACATTCAGTACTTC. It yields the protein CASSPLAGAAKNIQYF.

This clone was detected once. The V gene is TRBV10-2, the J gene TRBJ1-5, with D tentatively TRBD1 (5 bases). The CDR3 sequence is 14 residues long. Trimming took off 8 bases at V and 3 bases at J, with 14 bases between the two ends. Germline CDR1 is WSHSY and CDR2 is SAAADI. CDR3 sequence: CASSLGGDNQPQHF. DNA of the CDR3: TGCGCCAGCTCCCTGGGAGGGGACAATCAGCCCCAGCATTTT.

This chain links TRBV9 with TRBJ1-4; no clear D gene. This CDR3 has 15 residues. V lost 0 bases and J 3 bases, leaving 9 bases between the germline ends. Germline assignment: CDR1 SGDLS and CDR2 YYNGEE. The CDR3 reads CASSVGGIANEKLFF. The CDR3 DNA follows: TGTGCCAGCAGCGTAGGAGGGATTGCTAATGAAAAACTGTTTTTT.

This chain links TRBV4-2 with TRBJ2-3; D may be TRBD1 (5 bases). V dropped 0 bases and J dropped 1 base, with 14 bases sitting between them. From germline, CDR1 is LGHNA and CDR2 YNFKEQ. The CDR3 totals 17 residues. DNA for the CDR3: TGTGCCAGCAGCCAAGATTTCAGGGCCTCTCGCACAGATACGCAGTATTTT. Translating it yields CASSQDFRASRTDTQYF.

The gene calls are TRBV6-4 and TRBJ2-1; D unresolved. V was clipped by 5 bases and J by 0 bases, with 14 bases between them. Germline values: CDR1 MRHNA, CDR2 SNTAGT. CDR3 length equals 16 residues. CDR3 loop: CASSPRPDGSYNEQFF. The CDR3 nucleotides are TGTGCCAGCAGTCCTCGGCCAGACGGCTCCTACAATGAGCAGTTCTTC.

In this sample, this clone turned up a few times. This chain connects TRBV4-1 to TRBJ2-7; TRBD1 might be the D (5 bases). The germline V gene has CDR1 MGHRA and CDR2 YSYEKL. The length of the CDR3 is 16 residues. V lost 4 bases, J lost 1 base, and 17 bases lay in between. CDR3 region: CASSLSPDTSSYEQYF. The DNA for the CDR3 is TGCGCCAGCAGCCTTTCCCCGGACACGAGTTCCTACGAGCAGTACTTC.

The rearrangement joins TRBV6-5 to TRBJ1-1; D is ambiguous. The V end lost 11 bases, the J end lost 0 bases, and 13 bases lay between the germline ends. The CDR3 has 13 amino acids. Germline loops: CDR1 MNHEY, CDR2 SVGAGI. The CDR3 spells CAGLEPLNTEAFF. The CDR3 nucleotides are TGTGCCGGCCTAGAGCCACTGAACACTGAAGCTTTCTTT.